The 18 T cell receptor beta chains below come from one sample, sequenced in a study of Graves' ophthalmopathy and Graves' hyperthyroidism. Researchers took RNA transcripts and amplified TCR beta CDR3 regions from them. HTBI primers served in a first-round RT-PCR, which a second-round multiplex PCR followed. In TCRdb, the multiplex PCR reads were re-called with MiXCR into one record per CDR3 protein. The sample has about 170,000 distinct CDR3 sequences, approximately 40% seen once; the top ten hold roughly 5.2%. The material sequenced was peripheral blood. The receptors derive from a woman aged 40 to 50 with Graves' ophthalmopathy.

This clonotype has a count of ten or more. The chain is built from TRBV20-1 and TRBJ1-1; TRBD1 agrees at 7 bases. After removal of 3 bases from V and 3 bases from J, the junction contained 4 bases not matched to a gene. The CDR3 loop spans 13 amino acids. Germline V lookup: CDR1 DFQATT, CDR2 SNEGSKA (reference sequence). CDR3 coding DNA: TGCAGTGCTAGTGACCAGGGGGACACTGAAGCTTTCTTT. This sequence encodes CSASDQGDTEAFF.

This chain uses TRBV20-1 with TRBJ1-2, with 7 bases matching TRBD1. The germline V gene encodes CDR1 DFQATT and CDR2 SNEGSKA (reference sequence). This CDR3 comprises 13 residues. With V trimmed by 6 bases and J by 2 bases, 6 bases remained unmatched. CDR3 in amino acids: CSAERQGNYGYTF. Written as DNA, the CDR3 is TGCAGTGCAGAAAGACAGGGCAACTATGGCTACACCTTC.

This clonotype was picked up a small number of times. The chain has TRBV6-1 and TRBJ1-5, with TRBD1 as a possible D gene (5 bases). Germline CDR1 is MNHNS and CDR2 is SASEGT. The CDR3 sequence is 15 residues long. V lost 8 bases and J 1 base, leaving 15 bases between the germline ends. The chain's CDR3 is CASRNTQASNQPQHF. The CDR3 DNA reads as TGTGCCAGCCGAAACACACAGGCCAGCAATCAGCCCCAGCATTTT.

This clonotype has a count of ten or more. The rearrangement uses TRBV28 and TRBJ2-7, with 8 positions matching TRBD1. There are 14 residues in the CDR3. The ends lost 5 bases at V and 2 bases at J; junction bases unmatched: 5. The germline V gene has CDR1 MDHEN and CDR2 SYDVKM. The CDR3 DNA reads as TGTGCCAGCAGTCGCCAACAGGGGGCCTACGAGCAGTACTTC. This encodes CASSRQQGAYEQYF.

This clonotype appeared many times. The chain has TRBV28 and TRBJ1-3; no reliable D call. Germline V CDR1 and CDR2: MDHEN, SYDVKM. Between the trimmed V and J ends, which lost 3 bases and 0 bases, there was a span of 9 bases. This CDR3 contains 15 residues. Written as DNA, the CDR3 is TGTGCCAGCAGTTTGACCCAAATCTCTGGAAACACCATATATTTT. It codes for CASSLTQISGNTIYF.

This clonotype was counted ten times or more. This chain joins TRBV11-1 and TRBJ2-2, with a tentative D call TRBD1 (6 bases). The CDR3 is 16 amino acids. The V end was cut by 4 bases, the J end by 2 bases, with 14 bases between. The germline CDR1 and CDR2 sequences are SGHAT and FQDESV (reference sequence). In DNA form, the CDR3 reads TGTGCCAGCAGCTCTCGAGGGGGTGGCAACACCGGGGAGCTGTTTTTT. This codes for CASSSRGGGNTGELFF.

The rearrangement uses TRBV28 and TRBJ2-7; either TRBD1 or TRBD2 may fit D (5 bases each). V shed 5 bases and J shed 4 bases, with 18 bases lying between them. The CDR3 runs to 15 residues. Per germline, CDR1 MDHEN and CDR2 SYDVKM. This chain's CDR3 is CASSMNAGTQYEQYF. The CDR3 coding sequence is TGTGCCAGCAGTATGAATGCCGGGACCCAGTACGAGCAGTACTTC. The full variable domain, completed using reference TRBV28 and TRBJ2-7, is DVKVTQSSRYLVKRTGEKVFLECVQDMDHENMFWYRQDPGLGLRLIYFSYDVKMKEKGDIPEGYSVSREKKERFSLILESASTNQTSMYLCASSMNAGTQYEQYFGPGTRLTVT.

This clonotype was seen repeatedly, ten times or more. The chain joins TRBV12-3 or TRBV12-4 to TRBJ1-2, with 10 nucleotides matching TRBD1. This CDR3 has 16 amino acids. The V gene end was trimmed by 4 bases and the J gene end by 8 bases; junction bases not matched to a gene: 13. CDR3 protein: CASSSRGGTGAKGYTF. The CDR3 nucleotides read TGTGCCAGCAGTTCTAGGGGGGGGACAGGGGCAAAGGGCTACACCTTC.

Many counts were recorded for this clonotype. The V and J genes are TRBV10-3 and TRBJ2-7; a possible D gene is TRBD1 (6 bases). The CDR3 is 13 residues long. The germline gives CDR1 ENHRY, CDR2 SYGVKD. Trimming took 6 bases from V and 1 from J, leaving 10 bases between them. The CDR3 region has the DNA TGTGCCATCAGACAGGGTTCGTCCTACGAGCAGTACTTC. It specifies CAIRQGSSYEQYF.

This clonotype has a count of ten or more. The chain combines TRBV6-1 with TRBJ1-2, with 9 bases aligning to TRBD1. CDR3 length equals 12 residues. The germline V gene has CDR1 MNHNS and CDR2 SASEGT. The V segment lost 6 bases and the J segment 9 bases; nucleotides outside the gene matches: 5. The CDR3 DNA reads TGTGCCAGCAGGACGGGACAGGGAAGCTACACCTTC. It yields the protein CASRTGQGSYTF.

The CDR3 loop is CASSEARSTEAFF. The CDR3 nucleotides read TGTGCCAGCAGTGAAGCAAGGAGTACTGAAGCTTTCTTT. The chain joins TRBV6-1 to TRBJ1-1; D is uncertain. The length of the CDR3 is 13 residues. Trimming stripped 0 bases from V and 5 bases from J, with 7 bases between. Germline CDR1 is MNHNS and CDR2 is SASEGT.

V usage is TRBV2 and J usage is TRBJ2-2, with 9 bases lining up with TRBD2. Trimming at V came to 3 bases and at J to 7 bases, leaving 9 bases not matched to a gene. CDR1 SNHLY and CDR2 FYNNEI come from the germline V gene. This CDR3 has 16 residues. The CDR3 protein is CASSDLLAGRSGELFF. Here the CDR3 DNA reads TGTGCCAGCAGTGATCTCCTAGCGGGAAGGAGCGGGGAGCTGTTTTTT.

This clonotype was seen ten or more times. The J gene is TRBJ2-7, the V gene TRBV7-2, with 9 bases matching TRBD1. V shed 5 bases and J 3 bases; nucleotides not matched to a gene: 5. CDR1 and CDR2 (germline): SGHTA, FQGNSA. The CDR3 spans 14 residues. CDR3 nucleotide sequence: TGTGCCAGCAGCCGCCCGGGACAGGGCTACGAGCAGTACTTC. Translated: CASSRPGQGYEQYF.

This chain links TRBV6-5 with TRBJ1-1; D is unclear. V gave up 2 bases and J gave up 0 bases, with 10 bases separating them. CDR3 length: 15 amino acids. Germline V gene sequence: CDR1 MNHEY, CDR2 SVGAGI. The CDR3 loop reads CASSYTGVMNTEAFF. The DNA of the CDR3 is TGTGCCAGCAGTTACACGGGCGTGATGAACACTGAAGCTTTCTTT.

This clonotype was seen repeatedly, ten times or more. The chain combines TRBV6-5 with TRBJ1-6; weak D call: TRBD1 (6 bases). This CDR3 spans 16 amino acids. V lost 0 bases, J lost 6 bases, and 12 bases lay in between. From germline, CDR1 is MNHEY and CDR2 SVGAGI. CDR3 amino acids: CASSYSGGGRNSPLHF. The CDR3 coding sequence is TGTGCCAGCAGTTACTCGGGGGGGGGGCGTAATTCACCCCTCCACTTT.

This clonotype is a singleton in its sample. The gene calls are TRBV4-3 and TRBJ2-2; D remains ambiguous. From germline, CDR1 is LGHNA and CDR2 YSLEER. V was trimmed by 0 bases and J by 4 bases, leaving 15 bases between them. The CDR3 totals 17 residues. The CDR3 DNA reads TGCGCCAGCAGCCAAGATATGGGGTATACCGGCACCGGGGAGCTGTTTTTT. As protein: CASSQDMGYTGTGELFF.

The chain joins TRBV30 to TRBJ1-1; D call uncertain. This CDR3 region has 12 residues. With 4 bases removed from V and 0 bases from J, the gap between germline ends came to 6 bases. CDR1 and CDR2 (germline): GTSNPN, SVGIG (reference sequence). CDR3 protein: CAWKLVNTEAFF. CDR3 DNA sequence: TGTGCCTGGAAACTGGTGAACACTGAAGCTTTCTTT.

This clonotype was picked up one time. CDR3: CASSWTAYEQYF. The CDR3 DNA reads as TGTGCCAGCAGTTGGACCGCATACGAGCAGTACTTC. The chain joins TRBV6-5 to TRBJ2-7; D is uncertain. The CDR3 sequence is 12 residues long. Between the trimmed V and J ends, which lost 4 bases and 4 bases, there was a span of 8 bases. CDR1 is MNHEY, CDR2 SVGAGI, per germline.